This note documents a single T cell receptor beta chain sequence. Its antigen is not known. This specimen belongs to a study of cytomegalovirus exposure and HLA in healthy donors. It was with 60 Vbeta and 13 Jbeta primers that the PCR ran. Libraries were prepared by immunoSEQ multiplex PCR; TCRdb keeps only in-frame clonotypes and omits some of them. Its table records 150,000 or so clones. Whole-study findings and limits: The study recorded about 160 TCR beta chains that were cytomegalovirus-associated. When a later analysis compared HLA-associated TCR beta chains with equally common others, the HLA-associated chains turned out to be more clonally expanded and to have lower generation probabilities.

Looked up from germline, CDR1 is MNHEY and CDR2 is SVGAGI. Trimming shortened V by 6 bases and J by 0 bases, and 9 bases separated the two germline ends. CDR3 size: 13 residues. The V gene is TRBV6-5, the J gene TRBJ2-7; the D gene is possibly TRBD2 (5 bases). The receptor's source is a man aged 25-45 years in good health and CMV-seronegative. The sequencing sample was made of PBMCs. CDR3 sequence reads: CASRGTSSYEQYF. CDR3 bases: TGTGCCAGCAGGGGCACTAGCTCCTACGAGCAGTACTTC.